This TCR beta chain originates from a study of blood T cell repertoires in COVID-19. Produced via immunoSEQ multiplex PCR; TCRdb's table is partial and in-frame only. The profile shows about 130,000 clones, around 83% of them singletons. The germline CDR1 and CDR2 sequences are LGHNT and FRNRAP. This CDR3 region has 15 residues. The V gene lost 3 bases and the J gene lost 1 base, with 12 bases spanning the gap. Which cohort a participant joined came from the clinical history participants gave. The chain has TRBV12-5 and TRBJ1-2; D is unclear. The TCR was taken from a man aged 50 to 60 who had recovered from COVID-19. The sample taken for sequencing was PBMCs or T cells enriched from blood (not recorded which). CDR3 protein: CASGFSDYNNYGYTF. CDR3 in DNA: TGTGCTAGTGGTTTTTCAGACTACAATAACTATGGCTACACCTTC.